This passage covers 20 T cell receptor beta chains from one sample sequenced in a study of cytomegalovirus exposure and HLA in healthy donors. PCR employed 60 Vbeta and 13 Jbeta primers. TCRdb keeps only in-frame clones here, not all; method: immunoSEQ multiplex PCR. The sample yields around 99,000 clones, around three quarters seen once. Material for sequencing was PBMCs. Receptors were obtained from a woman aged 50 to 60 in good health and CMV-seropositive.

The CDR3 loop reads CASSGDRGLLINQPQHF. CDR3 sequence (DNA): TGTGCCAGCAGTGGTGACAGGGGGTTGTTGATCAATCAGCCCCAGCATTTT. The rearrangement links TRBV9 to TRBJ1-5, with 9 bases that match TRBD1. This CDR3 contains 17 residues. After removal of 5 bases from V and 3 bases from J, the junction contained 12 bases not matched to a gene. Germline loops: CDR1 SGDLS, CDR2 YYNGEE.

Points on this clone: Mismatch with germline at one junction end may stem from a read error. The chain recombines TRBV7-9 with TRBJ1-6; weak D call: TRBD1 (6 bases). Looked up from germline, CDR1 is SEHNR and CDR2 is FQNEAQ (reference sequence). This CDR3 has 12 amino acids. CDR3 in amino acids: CSSSLGTSALHF. In nucleotides, the CDR3 is TGTTCCAGCAGCTTAGGGACATCAGCCCTCCACTTT. The full variable domain, its missing parts supplied by reference TRBV7-9 and TRBJ1-6, is DTGVSQNPRHKITKRGQNVTFRCDPISEHNRLYWYRQTLGQGPEFLTYFQNEAQLEKSRLLSDRFSAERPKGSFSTLEIQRTEQGDSAMYLCSSSLGTSALHFGNGTRLTVT.

V usage is TRBV2 and J usage is TRBJ2-1; 8 positions agree with TRBD2. Trimming removed 6 bases from V and 2 bases from J; junction bases left unmatched: 6. The germline V gene encodes CDR1 SNHLY and CDR2 FYNNEI. This CDR3 contains 15 residues. The CDR3 region is CASSLSGNPYNEQFF. DNA of the CDR3: TGTGCCAGCAGCCTTAGCGGGAACCCCTACAATGAGCAGTTCTTC. The variable domain in full, with the rest retrieved from reference TRBV2 and TRBJ2-1, is EPEVTQTPSHQVTQMGQEVILRCVPISNHLYFYWYRQILGQKVEFLVSFYNNEISEKSEIFDDQFSVERPDGSNFTLKIRSTKLEDSAMYFCASSLSGNPYNEQFFGPGTRLTVL.

The gene calls are TRBV7-2 and TRBJ1-1, with TRBD1 identical over 7 bases. Germline lookup yields CDR1 SGHTA and CDR2 FQGNSA. J gave up 4 bases and V 4 bases, and 6 bases lay outside the gene matches. The CDR3 loop spans 14 amino acids. CDR3 loop: CASSSQQGSTEAFF. The CDR3 region has the DNA TGTGCCAGCAGCTCCCAACAGGGGAGCACTGAAGCTTTCTTT.

V and J are TRBV2 and TRBJ2-6, with a tentative D call TRBD1 (6 bases). Deletions cut 4 bases from V and 2 bases from J, with 9 bases between. The length of the CDR3 is 15 residues. Germline assignment: CDR1 SNHLY and CDR2 FYNNEI. The CDR3 coding sequence is TGTGCCAGCAGTGCCCCAGGGGCTGGGGCCAACGTCCTGACTTTC. This encodes CASSAPGAGANVLTF.

This sequence joins TRBV7-6 and TRBJ1-3; 8 bases line up with TRBD1. Germline values: CDR1 SGHVS, CDR2 FNYEAQ. The V and J ends lost 5 bases and 7 bases, in that order; junction bases with no gene match: 4. This CDR3 is built from 13 residues. Here the CDR3 DNA reads TGTGCCAGCAGCCCCAACAGGGGGAACACCATATATTTT. As protein: CASSPNRGNTIYF.

This chain links TRBV25-1 with TRBJ2-5; 9 nucleotides align to TRBD1. The CDR3 loop spans 13 amino acids. V was clipped by 4 bases and J by 11 bases; unmatched bases: 8. Germline V lookup: CDR1 MGHDK, CDR2 SYGVNS. As DNA, the CDR3 is TGTGCCAGCAGTGCACAGGGGGCGGAGGAGCAGTACTTC. Translation: CASSAQGAEEQYF.

This clone turned up a few times. The rearrangement joins TRBV5-6 to TRBJ2-3, with a tentative D call TRBD1 (6 bases). There are 13 residues in the CDR3. The V gene's germline CDR1 is SGHDT and CDR2 YYEEEE. V gave up 2 bases and J gave up 3 bases, with 7 bases separating them. CDR3 in amino acids: CASSFTGTDTQYF. CDR3 bases: TGTGCCAGCAGCTTTACAGGGACAGATACGCAGTATTTT.

The J gene is TRBJ1-1, the V gene TRBV4-1; 7 nucleotides line up with TRBD1. The CDR3 covers 13 residues. The trim removed 4 bases at V and 6 bases at J, leaving 5 bases unmatched. Looked up from germline, CDR1 is MGHRA and CDR2 is YSYEKL. Here the CDR3 reads CASSLNRGAEAFF. CDR3 nucleotides: TGCGCCAGCAGCCTAAACAGGGGCGCTGAAGCTTTCTTT.

This clone has a single count. V usage is TRBV19 and J usage is TRBJ1-2, with D unclear. Germline V gives CDR1 LNHDA, CDR2 SQIVND (reference sequence). V was pared by 6 bases and J by 8 bases, with 13 bases between. The CDR3 contains 12 residues. The CDR3: CASSSQAGGYTF. The CDR3, as DNA: TGTGCCAGTAGCTCTCAGGCGGGCGGCTACACCTTC.

The J gene is TRBJ2-1, the V gene TRBV7-3; 7 bases are shared with TRBD1. The CDR3 has 16 residues. Per germline, CDR1 SGHTA and CDR2 FQGTGA. With V trimmed by 5 bases and J by 8 bases, 15 bases remained unmatched. CDR3 coding DNA: TGTGCCAGCAGCCTCTACAGGGGCGAGGGGTTCGATGAGCAGTTCTTC. Protein product: CASSLYRGEGFDEQFF.

The rearrangement joins TRBV9 to TRBJ1-1; D is possibly TRBD1 (5 bases). Germline V gene lookup returns CDR1 SGDLS and CDR2 YYNGEE. The ends were cut back, 1 base at V and 4 bases at J, with 14 bases in the middle. The CDR3 runs 15 residues. The CDR3 reads CASSVNRGGVTEAFF. The CDR3 bases are TGTGCCAGCAGCGTAAATAGGGGTGGTGTCACTGAAGCTTTCTTT.

V usage is TRBV5-1 and J usage is TRBJ2-1; 9 bases agree with TRBD1. The germline V gene encodes CDR1 SGHRS and CDR2 YFSETQ. CDR3 length equals 16 residues. Trimming cost V 7 bases and J 5 bases; bases outside gene matches: 13. CDR3 loop: CASQSTGGDWNNEQFF. As DNA, the CDR3 is TGCGCCAGCCAATCTACAGGGGGCGATTGGAACAATGAGCAGTTCTTC. Complete variable domain (other parts from reference TRBV5-1 and TRBJ2-1): KAGVTQTPRYLIKTRGQQVTLSCSPISGHRSVSWYQQTPGQGLQFLFEYFSETQRNKGNFPGRFSGRQFSNSRSEMNVSTLELGDSALYLCASQSTGGDWNNEQFFGPGTRLTVL.

This clone has only one observation. CDR3 in amino acids: CASSPRGTARTGELFF. DNA of the CDR3: TGTGCCAGCAGCCCAAGAGGAACGGCCCGTACCGGGGAGCTGTTTTTT. The rearrangement joins TRBV9 to TRBJ2-2; D gene unclear. This CDR3 comprises 16 residues. Trimming shortened V by 4 bases and J by 5 bases, and 18 bases separated the two germline ends. Germline values: CDR1 SGDLS, CDR2 YYNGEE.

This chain uses TRBV18 with TRBJ2-1, with 8 bases aligning to TRBD1. The V gene end was trimmed by 0 bases and the J gene end by 6 bases; junction bases not matched to a gene: 10. The CDR3 runs 17 residues. Germline CDR1 and CDR2: KGHSH and LQKENI. The CDR3 DNA reads TGTGCCAGCTCACCACCGAAAGGAGACAGGGGCACCAATGAGCAGTTCTTC. Protein sequence: CASSPPKGDRGTNEQFF.

The chain has TRBV7-2 and TRBJ2-3; D not resolved. Trimming pared 3 bases from V and 5 bases from J, leaving 12 bases between. This CDR3 has 14 residues. Germline-derived CDR1 and CDR2 are SGHTA and FQGNSA. This chain's CDR3 is CASSFTRPLDTQYF. The CDR3 DNA reads as TGTGCCAGCAGCTTTACGAGGCCCCTAGATACGCAGTATTTT.

The V gene is TRBV7-2, the J gene TRBJ1-1; D gene ambiguous. V lost 5 bases and J 10 bases, leaving 23 bases between the germline ends. Germline CDR1 and CDR2: SGHTA and FQGNSA. The CDR3 runs 15 residues. As DNA, the CDR3 is TGTGCCAGCAGCCCTTACGTCCTGACACGCTCAGGAGCTTTCTTT. Translated, it gives CASSPYVLTRSGAFF. Together with reference TRBV7-2 and TRBJ1-1, the CDR3 gives the full variable domain: GAGVSQSPSNKVTEKGKDVELRCDPISGHTALYWYRQSLGQGLEFLIYFQGNSAPDKSGLPSDRFSAERTGGSVSTLTIQRTQQEDSAVYLCASSPYVLTRSGAFFGQGTRLTVV.

This clone has a handful of counts. The J gene is TRBJ1-1, the V gene TRBV4-1, with unresolved D. The CDR3 has 18 amino acids. Germline V gene sequence: CDR1 MGHRA, CDR2 YSYEKL. V lost 3 bases to trimming and J lost 3 bases, with 23 bases between them. This chain's CDR3 is CASSQDPGSLPWHTEAFF. The CDR3 region has the DNA TGCGCCAGCAGCCAGGATCCCGGGTCCTTGCCTTGGCACACTGAAGCTTTCTTT.

This clone was seen just once. V is TRBV23-1 and J is TRBJ2-5, with 8 bases aligning to TRBD1. TRBV23-1 is given ORF status, its function remaining uncertain. The J segment lost 4 bases and the V segment lost 0 bases, leaving 10 bases of the junction unmatched. CDR3 length: 17 residues. CDR3 DNA: TGCGCCAGCAGTCAATCGTCTTGCAGGGGGCGTAGAGAGACCCAGTACTTC. This codes for CASSQSSCRGRRETQYF.

The chain links TRBV29-1 to TRBJ2-1; 7 positions agree with TRBD1. Germline V gene data show CDR1 as SQVTM and CDR2 as ANQGSEA. J was trimmed by 0 bases and V by 6 bases; bases with no gene match: 11. The CDR3 contains 16 residues. The CDR3 DNA reads TGCAGCGTACCGGACAGGATAGCGTCCTCCTACAATGAGCAGTTCTTC. Encoded protein: CSVPDRIASSYNEQFF.